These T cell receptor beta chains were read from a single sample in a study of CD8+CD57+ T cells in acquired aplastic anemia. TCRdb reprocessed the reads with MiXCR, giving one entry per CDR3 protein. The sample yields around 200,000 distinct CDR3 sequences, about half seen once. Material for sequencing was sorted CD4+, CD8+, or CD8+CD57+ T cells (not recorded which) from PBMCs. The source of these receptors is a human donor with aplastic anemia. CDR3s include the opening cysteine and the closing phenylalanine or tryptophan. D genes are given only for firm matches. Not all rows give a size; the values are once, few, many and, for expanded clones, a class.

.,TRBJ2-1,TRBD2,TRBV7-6,TGTGCCAGCAGCCGCCCGGGGTCGAGCGGGGGGTCTTACAATGAGCAGTTCTTC,CASSRPGSSGGSYNEQFF
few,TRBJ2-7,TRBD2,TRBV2,TGTGCCAGCAGACCGGGACTAGGGGCCTACGAGCAGTACTTC,CASRPGLGAYEQYF
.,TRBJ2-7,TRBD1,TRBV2,TGTGCCAGCAGGGGACAGGGGCGGTGGGAGCAGTACTTC,CASRGQGRWEQYF
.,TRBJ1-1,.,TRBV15,TGTGACACCAGCCGAATCTTGAACACTGAGGCTTTCTTT,CDTSRILNTEAFF
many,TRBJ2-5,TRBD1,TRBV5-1,TGCGCCAGCAACCGACAGGGCCGAGAGACCCAGTACTTC,CASNRQGRETQYF
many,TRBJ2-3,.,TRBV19,TGTGCCAGTAGTATCGGACCCTCTAGCACAGATACGCAGTATTTT,CASSIGPSSTDTQYF
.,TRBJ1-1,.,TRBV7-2,TGTGCCAGCAAGATGACAGGGAACACTGAAGCTTTCTTT,CASKMTGNTEAFF
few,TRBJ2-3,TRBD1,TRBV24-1,TGTGCCACCAGCCAGAACAGGGGCCCTAGCACAGATACGCAGTATTTT,CATSQNRGPSTDTQYF
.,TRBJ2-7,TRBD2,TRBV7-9,TGTGCCAGCAGCCTAACTAGCGTCGAGCAGTACTTC,CASSLTSVEQYF
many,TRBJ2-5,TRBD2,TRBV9,TGTGCCAGCAGCCCCCACGGGACTAGCGGAGGGGGGGAGACCCAGTACTTC,CASSPHGTSGGGETQYF
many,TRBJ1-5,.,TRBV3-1,TGTGCCAGCAGCCAATCGGGGATGAGCAATCAGCCCCAGCATTTT,CASSQSGMSNQPQHF
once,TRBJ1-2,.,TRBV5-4,TGTGCCAGCAGCTTGGCGCGGAGCAACTATGGCTACACCTTC,CASSLARSNYGYTF
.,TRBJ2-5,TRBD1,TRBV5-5,TGTGCCAGCAGCACGGGACAGGGGGTAGAGACCCAGTACTTC,CASSTGQGVETQYF
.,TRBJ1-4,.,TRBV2,TGTGCCAGCAGTGTGCAGGGCTCGTCTAATGAAAAACTGTTTTTT,CASSVQGSSNEKLFF
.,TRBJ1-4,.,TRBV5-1,TGCGCCAGCAGCCCCAGGGGTGTGACTAATGAAAAACTGTTTTTT,CASSPRGVTNEKLFF
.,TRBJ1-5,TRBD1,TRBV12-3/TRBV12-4,TGTGCCAGCAGTGAAAGGACAGGCCTCAATCAGCCCCAGCATTTT,CASSERTGLNQPQHF
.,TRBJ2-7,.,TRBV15,TGTGCCACCAGCAGGGTTAAAGGGTCCTCCTACGAGCAGTACTTC,CATSRVKGSSYEQYF
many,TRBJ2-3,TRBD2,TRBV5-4,TGTGCCAGCAGCGGGAGGGACCGCACAGATACGCAGTATTTT,CASSGRDRTDTQYF
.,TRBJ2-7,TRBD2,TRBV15,TGTGCCACCAGCAGGGGTTTAGGTGGGAGGGCCGGTTACGAGCAGTACTTC,CATSRGLGGRAGYEQYF
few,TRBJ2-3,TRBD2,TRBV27,TGTGCCAGCAGTCCCTTGGACCTAGCGGTAAGGGATACGCAGTATTTT,CASSPLDLAVRDTQYF
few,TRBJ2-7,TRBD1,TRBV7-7,TGTGCTAGCAGCGGAGGACAGGGCTACGAGCAGTACTTC,CASSGGQGYEQYF
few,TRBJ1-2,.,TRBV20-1,TGCAGTGCTAGTTCGTGGAGGCGAGGGCGCCAAAGATATGGCTACACCTTC,CSASSWRRGRQRYGYTF
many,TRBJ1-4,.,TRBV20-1,TGCAGTGCTAGACCCGGGTCAACTAATGAAAAACTGTTTTTT,CSARPGSTNEKLFF
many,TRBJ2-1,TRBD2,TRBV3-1,TGTGCCAGCAGCCAGGGACTAGCGGGAGTTGAGCAGTTCTTC,CASSQGLAGVEQFF
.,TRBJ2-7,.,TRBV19,TGTGCCAGTACCCCTAGGGGCCTCTACGAGCAGTACTTC,CASTPRGLYEQYF
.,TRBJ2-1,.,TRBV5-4,TGTGCCAGCAGCTTGGGACTAGTAGGGTCCTACAATGAGCAGTTCTTC,CASSLGLVGSYNEQFF
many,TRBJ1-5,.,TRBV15,TGTGCCACCAGCAGAGGGGTGAGCAATCAGCCCCAGCATTTT,CATSRGVSNQPQHF
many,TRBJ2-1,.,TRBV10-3,TGTGCCATCAGTGAGGGGCAGTCCTACAATGAGCAGTTCTTC,CAISEGQSYNEQFF
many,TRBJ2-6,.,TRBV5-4,TGTGCCAGCGCACGTCGCTCTGGGGCCAACGTCCTGACTTTC,CASARRSGANVLTF
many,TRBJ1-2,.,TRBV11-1,TGTGCCAGCAGCTTAGGCGGGAACTATGGCTACACCTTC,CASSLGGNYGYTF
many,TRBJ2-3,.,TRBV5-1,TGCGCCAGCAGCTTGTCAGGAGGCACAGATACGCAGTATTTT,CASSLSGGTDTQYF
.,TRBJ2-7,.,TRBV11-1,TGTGCCAGCAGCTTTAACACCCTGAGCTCCTACGAGCAGTACTTC,CASSFNTLSSYEQYF
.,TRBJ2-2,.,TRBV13,TGTGCCAGCAGCTTTGTCCAGGGAATGAACACCGGGGAGCTGTTTTTT,CASSFVQGMNTGELFF
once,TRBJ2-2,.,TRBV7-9,TGTGCCAGCAGCCCCGGCCCGGGAAACACCGGGGAGCTGTTTTTT,CASSPGPGNTGELFF
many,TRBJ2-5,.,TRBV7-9,TGTGCCAGCAGCTTACAATCTCAAGAGACCCAGTACTTC,CASSLQSQETQYF
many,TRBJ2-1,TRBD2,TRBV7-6,TGTGCCAGCAGCTTGACTAGCATCGCCTACAATGAGCAGTTCTTC,CASSLTSIAYNEQFF
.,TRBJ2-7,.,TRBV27,TGTGCCAGCAGTTCTACCGGACTGATGGACGAGCAGTACTTC,CASSSTGLMDEQYF
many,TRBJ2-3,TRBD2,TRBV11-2,TGTGCCAGCAGTTTTAGCGGGAGAGGGACAGATACGCAGTATTTT,CASSFSGRGTDTQYF
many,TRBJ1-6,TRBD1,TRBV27,TGTGCCAGCAGTGGATCCGGGACAGTTAATTCACCCCTCCACTTT,CASSGSGTVNSPLHF
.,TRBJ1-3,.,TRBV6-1,TGTGCCAGCAGCTCTCCCGGGGGGGCGCAAGGAAACACCATATATTTT,CASSSPGGAQGNTIYF
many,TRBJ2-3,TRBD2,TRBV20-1,TGCAGTGCTATAGCGGGGGGGCCTGCAGATACGCAGTATTTT,CSAIAGGPADTQYF
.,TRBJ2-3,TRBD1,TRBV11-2,TGTGCCAGCAGCTTAGGGACAGGGGGAACAGATACGCAGTATTTT,CASSLGTGGTDTQYF
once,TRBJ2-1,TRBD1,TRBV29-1,TGCAGCGTCTTATCCAGGGGACAGTACAATGAGCAGTTCTTC,CSVLSRGQYNEQFF
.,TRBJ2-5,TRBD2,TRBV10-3,TGTGCTATCAGCCGGGAGGGCGGGACCCAGTACTTC,CAISREGGTQYF
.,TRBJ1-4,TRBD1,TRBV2,TGTGCCAGCAGCTGGACAGGGTATAATGAAAAACTGTTTTTT,CASSWTGYNEKLFF
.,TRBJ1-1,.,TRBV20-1,TGCAGTGCTAGAGCCGATACGAACACTGAAGCTTTCTTT,CSARADTNTEAFF
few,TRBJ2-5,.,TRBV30,TGTGCCTGGAGTGTACCGACGCCGCAAGAGACCCAGTACTTC,CAWSVPTPQETQYF
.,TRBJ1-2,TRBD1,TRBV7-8,TGTGCCAGCAGCTCTGGACAGGCCGCCCTTTATGGCTACACCTTC,CASSSGQAALYGYTF
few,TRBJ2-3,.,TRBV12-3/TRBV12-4,TGTGCCAGCTCCCCTAGGGATACGCAGTATTTT,CASSPRDTQYF
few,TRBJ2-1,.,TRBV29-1,TGCAGCGTTGAAGATCCTACAGGTTGGAATCAGTTCTTC,CSVEDPTGWNQFF
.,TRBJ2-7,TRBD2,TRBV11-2,TGTGCCAGCAGCCGACCGACTAGCGGGATTCCCCTCGAGCAGTACTTC,CASSRPTSGIPLEQYF
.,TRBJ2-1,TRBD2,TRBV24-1,TGTGCCACTTCGGGACTAGCGGGAGGGAATGAGCAGTTCTTC,CATSGLAGGNEQFF
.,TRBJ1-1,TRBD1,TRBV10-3,TGTGCCATCAGTGACCCAAGATTGACAGGGCGTCGTGAAGCTTTCTTT,CAISDPRLTGRREAFF
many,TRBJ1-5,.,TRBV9,TGTGCCAGCAGCGTAGCTACAGGGAACGGTCAGCCCCAGCATTTT,CASSVATGNGQPQHF
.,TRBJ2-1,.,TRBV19,TGTGCCAGTAGTAGGACGGTAAACAATGAGCAGTTCTTC,CASSRTVNNEQFF
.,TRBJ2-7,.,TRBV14,TGTGCCAGCAGCCAAACAGGGAGAAGCCCCTACGAGCAGTACTTC,CASSQTGRSPYEQYF
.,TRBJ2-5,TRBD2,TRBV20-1,TGCAGTGCTAGAGGGACCGCCGGGACTAGCGGGATTCAGGAGACCCAGTACTTC,CSARGTAGTSGIQETQYF
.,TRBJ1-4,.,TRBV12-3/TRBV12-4,TGTGCCAGCAGCCTGATGCATGAAAAACTGTTTTTT,CASSLMHEKLFF
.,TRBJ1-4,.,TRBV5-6,TGTGCCAGCAGCGGCCCGGACTCTAGCAGCGAAAAACTGTTTTTT,CASSGPDSSSEKLFF